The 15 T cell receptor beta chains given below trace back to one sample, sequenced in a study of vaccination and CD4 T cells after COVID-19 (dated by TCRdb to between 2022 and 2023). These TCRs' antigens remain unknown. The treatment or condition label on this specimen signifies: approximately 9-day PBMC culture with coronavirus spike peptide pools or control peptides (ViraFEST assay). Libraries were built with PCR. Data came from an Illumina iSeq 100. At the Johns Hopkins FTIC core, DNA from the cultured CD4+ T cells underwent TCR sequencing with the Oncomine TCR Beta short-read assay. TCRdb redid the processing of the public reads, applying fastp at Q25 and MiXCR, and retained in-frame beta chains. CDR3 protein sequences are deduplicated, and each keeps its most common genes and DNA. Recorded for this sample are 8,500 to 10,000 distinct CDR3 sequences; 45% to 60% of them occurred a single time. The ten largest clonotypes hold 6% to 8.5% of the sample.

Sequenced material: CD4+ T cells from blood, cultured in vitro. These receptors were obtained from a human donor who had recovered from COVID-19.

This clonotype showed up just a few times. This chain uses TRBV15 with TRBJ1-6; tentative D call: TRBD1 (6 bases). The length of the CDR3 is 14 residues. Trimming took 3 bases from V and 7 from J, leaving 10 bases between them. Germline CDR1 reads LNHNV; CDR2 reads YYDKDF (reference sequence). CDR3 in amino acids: CATSRDSLNSPLHF. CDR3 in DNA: TGTGCCACCAGCAGGGACAGCCTCAATTCACCCCTCCACTTT.

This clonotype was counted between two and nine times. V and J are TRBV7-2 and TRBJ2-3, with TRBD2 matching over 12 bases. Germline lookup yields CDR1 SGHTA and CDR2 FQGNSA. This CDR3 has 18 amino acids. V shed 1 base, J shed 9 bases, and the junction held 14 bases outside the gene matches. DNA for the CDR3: TGTGCCAGCAGCTTAGAACCACTAGCGGGGGGAGTAGGCGGGACGCAGTATTTT. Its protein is CASSLEPLAGGVGGTQYF.

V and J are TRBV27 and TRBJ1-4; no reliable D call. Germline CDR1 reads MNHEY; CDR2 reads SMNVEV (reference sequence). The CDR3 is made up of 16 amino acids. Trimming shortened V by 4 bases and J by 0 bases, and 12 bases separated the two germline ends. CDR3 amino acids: CASSSLRRATNEKLFF. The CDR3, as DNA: TGTGCCAGCAGTTCCCTTCGACGGGCAACTAATGAAAAACTGTTTTTT.

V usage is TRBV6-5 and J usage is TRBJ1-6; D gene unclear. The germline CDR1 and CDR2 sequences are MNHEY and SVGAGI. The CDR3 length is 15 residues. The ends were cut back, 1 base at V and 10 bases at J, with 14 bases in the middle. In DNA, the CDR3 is TGTGCCAGCAGTTACTTCGGCACACTCGACTCACCCCTCCACTTT. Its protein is CASSYFGTLDSPLHF.

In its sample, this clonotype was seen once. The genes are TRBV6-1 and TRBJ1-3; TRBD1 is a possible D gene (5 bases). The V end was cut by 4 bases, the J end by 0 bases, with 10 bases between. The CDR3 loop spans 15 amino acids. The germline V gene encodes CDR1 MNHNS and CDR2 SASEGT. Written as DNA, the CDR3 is TGTGCCAGCAGTGGACAGTTCGGCTCTGGAAACACCATATATTTT. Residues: CASSGQFGSGNTIYF.

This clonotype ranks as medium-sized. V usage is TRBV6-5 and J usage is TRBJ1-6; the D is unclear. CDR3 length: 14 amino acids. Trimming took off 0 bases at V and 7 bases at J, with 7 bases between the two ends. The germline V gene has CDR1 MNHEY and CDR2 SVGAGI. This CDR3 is CASSYSEANSPLHF. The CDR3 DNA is TGTGCCAGCAGTTACTCCGAAGCGAATTCACCCCTCCACTTT.

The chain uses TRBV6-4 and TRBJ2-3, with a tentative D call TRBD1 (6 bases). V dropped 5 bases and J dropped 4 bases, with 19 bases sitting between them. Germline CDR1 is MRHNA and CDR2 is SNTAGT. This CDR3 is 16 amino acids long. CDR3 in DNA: TGTGCCAGCAGTTTAGCCCCTACAGGGTCCGCAGATACGCAGTATTTT. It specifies CASSLAPTGSADTQYF.

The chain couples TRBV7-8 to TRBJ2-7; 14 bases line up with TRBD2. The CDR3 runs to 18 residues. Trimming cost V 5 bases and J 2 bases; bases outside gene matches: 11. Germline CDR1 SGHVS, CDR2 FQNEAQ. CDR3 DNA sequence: TGTGCCAGCAGCCTTGGGACTAGCGGGAGTCATCAACCCTACGAGCAGTACTTC. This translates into CASSLGTSGSHQPYEQYF.

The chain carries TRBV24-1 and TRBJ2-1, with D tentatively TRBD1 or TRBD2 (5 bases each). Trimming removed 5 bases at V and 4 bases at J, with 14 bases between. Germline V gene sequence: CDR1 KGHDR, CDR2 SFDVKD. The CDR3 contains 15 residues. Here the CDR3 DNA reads TGTGCCACCAGTGCGTCCAGGGAGAGTTACAATGAGCAGTTCTTC. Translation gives CATSASRESYNEQFF.

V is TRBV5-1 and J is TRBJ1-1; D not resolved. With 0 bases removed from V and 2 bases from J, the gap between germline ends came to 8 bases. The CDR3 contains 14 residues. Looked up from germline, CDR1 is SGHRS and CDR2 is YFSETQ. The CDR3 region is CASSLDSFNTEAFF. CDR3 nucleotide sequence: TGCGCCAGCAGCTTGGATAGTTTTAACACTGAAGCTTTCTTT.

CDR3 amino acids: CASSDSGGRPLHF. The CDR3 region has the DNA TGTGCCAGCAGTGACTCGGGGGGAAGACCCCTCCACTTT. This chain uses TRBV6-4 with TRBJ1-6; D is perhaps TRBD1 (5 bases). The CDR3 sequence is 13 residues long. The V end was cut by 0 bases, the J end by 12 bases, with 9 bases between. Germline CDR1 is MRHNA and CDR2 is SNTAGT.

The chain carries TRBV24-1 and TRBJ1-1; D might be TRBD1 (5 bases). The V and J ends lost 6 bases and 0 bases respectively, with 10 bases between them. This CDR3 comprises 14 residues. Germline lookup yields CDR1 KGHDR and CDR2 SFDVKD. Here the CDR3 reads CATSSGGMNTEAFF. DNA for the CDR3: TGTGCCACCAGTTCGGGGGGGATGAACACTGAAGCTTTCTTT.

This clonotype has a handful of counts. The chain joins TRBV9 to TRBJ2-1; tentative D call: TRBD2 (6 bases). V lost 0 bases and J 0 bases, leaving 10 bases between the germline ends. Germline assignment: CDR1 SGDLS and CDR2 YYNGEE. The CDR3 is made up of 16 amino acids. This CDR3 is CASSVEGRGSYNEQFF. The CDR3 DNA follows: TGTGCCAGCAGCGTAGAGGGGCGGGGCTCCTACAATGAGCAGTTCTTC.

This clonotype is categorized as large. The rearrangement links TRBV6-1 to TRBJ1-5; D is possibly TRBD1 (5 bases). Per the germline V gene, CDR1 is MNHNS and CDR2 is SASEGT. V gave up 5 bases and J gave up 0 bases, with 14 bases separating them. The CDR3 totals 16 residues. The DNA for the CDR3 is TGTGCCAGCAGTCGCGTTACCGGGGGTAGCAATCAGCCCCAGCATTTT. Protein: CASSRVTGGSNQPQHF.

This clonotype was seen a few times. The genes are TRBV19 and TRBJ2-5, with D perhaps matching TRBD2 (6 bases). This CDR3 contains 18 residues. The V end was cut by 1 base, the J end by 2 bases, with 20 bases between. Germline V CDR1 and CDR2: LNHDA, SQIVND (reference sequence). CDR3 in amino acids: CASSIGRRVKKGQETQYF. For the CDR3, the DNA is TGTGCCAGTAGTATAGGTAGGAGGGTTAAGAAGGGGCAAGAGACCCAGTACTTC.